This TCR beta chain is drawn from a study of cytomegalovirus exposure and HLA in healthy donors. General observations from the study: Most sequenced TCRs were rare (though some public TCRs occurred in many donors). First-cohort TCR clusters were later found to tend to co-occur in the 120 validation repertoires.

Remarks on this clone: The antigen is not known.

Generated by immunoSEQ multiplex PCR, the TCRdb table keeps only in-frame clones and is missing some. The table records approximately 280,000 clones, about 86% of them present only once. The TCR originated in a woman between 18 and 30 years old in good health and CMV-seronegative. Sequencing was carried out using PBMCs.

CDR3 sequence: CASSFKGQGEGTEAFF. In nucleotides, the CDR3 is TGCGCCAGCAGCTTTAAGGGACAGGGGGAGGGAACTGAAGCTTTCTTT. V and J are TRBV5-1 and TRBJ1-1; 11 nucleotides line up with TRBD1. CDR1 SGHRS and CDR2 YFSETQ come from the germline V gene. The CDR3 consists of 16 residues. V shed 2 bases, J shed 5 bases, and the junction held 8 bases outside the gene matches.